This passage covers 10 T cell receptor beta chains from one sample sequenced in a study of molecular identifiers for immune sequencing clone quantification. TCRdb independently ran MiXCR on the PCR reads; one entry per CDR3 protein. Seen here are about half a million distinct CDR3 sequences, about a fifth observed once, and the top ten hold around 0.84%. Sequencing was done on a sample of naive CD8+ T cells from blood, with Jurkat cell RNA spiked in. Subset meaning: FACS-sorted CD8+CD4-CCR7+CD45RA+ naive T cells. These receptor sequences come from a human donor in good health. Some libraries in this study had Jurkat cell RNA spiked in.

Many counts were recorded for this clonotype. The CDR3 loop reads CASSQGSTVYEQYF. The CDR3 nucleotides are TGCGCCAGCAGCCAGGGATCCACAGTGTACGAGCAGTACTTC. J is TRBJ2-7 and V is TRBV4-3; unclear D gene. CDR3 length: 14 residues. CDR1 and CDR2 from the germline V gene are LGHNA and YSLEER. Trimming cost V 3 bases and J 4 bases, with 13 bases left between them.

This clonotype occurred many times. This chain connects TRBV9 to TRBJ2-3, with 12 bases lining up with TRBD2. Germline loops: CDR1 SGDLS, CDR2 YYNGEE. CDR3 length: 15 residues. J gave up 2 bases and V 3 bases, and 1 base lay outside the gene matches. This CDR3 reads CASSGTSGVTDTQYF. In nucleotides, the CDR3 is TGTGCCAGCAGCGGGACTAGCGGGGTCACAGATACGCAGTATTTT.

This clonotype was counted a few times. The chain uses TRBV2 and TRBJ2-2, with a tentative D call TRBD2 (7 bases). Deletions cut 8 bases from V and 4 bases from J, with 17 bases between. Germline loops: CDR1 SNHLY, CDR2 FYNNEI. This CDR3 is 15 amino acids long. The CDR3 sequence is CASPGGGRSTGELFF. The DNA of the CDR3 is TGTGCCAGCCCTGGGGGGGGCAGGTCCACCGGGGAGCTGTTTTTT.

The chain has TRBV29-1 and TRBJ2-1; TRBD1 might be the D (7 bases). V dropped 7 bases and J dropped 4 bases, with 14 bases sitting between them. Per the germline V gene, CDR1 is SQVTM and CDR2 is ANQGSEA. The CDR3 is 13 amino acids. The CDR3 region is CSGGQGGYNEQFF. CDR3 nucleotide sequence: TGCAGCGGTGGGCAGGGGGGTTACAATGAGCAGTTCTTC.

In its sample, this clonotype was seen a few times. The gene calls are TRBV10-2 and TRBJ1-2, with 12 bases identical to TRBD1. Germline lookup yields CDR1 WSHSY and CDR2 SAAADI. CDR3 length equals 14 residues. The junction had 5 bases not matched to a gene; V was cut back by 6 bases and J by 6 bases. CDR3 sequence reads: CASSWDRGQDGYTF. DNA for the CDR3: TGCGCCAGCAGCTGGGACAGGGGGCAGGATGGCTACACCTTC.

The CDR3 DNA is TGTGCCAGCAGCGCCCTCCTAGCGGGGGGCACAGATACGCAGTATTTT. As protein: CASSALLAGGTDTQYF. This chain uses TRBV9 with TRBJ2-3; 10 bases are a match to TRBD2. The J segment lost 1 base and the V segment lost 3 bases, leaving 5 bases of the junction unmatched. The CDR3 extends over 16 amino acids. From germline, CDR1 is SGDLS and CDR2 YYNGEE.

Concerning this clonotype itself: This could be a read error, since a much larger clone is one nucleotide away. The conserved final phenylalanine or tryptophan is absent from the CDR3, which likely points to a read error. This CDR3 is CASSGGILTEAFV. The CDR3 DNA is TGTGCCAGCAGTGGGGGTATTCTCACTGAAGCTTTCGTT. The chain uses TRBV6-1 and TRBJ1-1, with no clear D. CDR3 size: 13 residues. Per germline, CDR1 MNHNS and CDR2 SASEGT. V shed 4 bases and J shed 4 bases, with 10 bases lying between them.

About this clonotype itself: This could be a read error, since a much larger clone is one nucleotide away. This chain uses TRBV27 with TRBJ1-1; 7 positions agree with TRBD1. The CDR3 spans 18 residues. The V gene's germline CDR1 is MNHEY and CDR2 SMNVEV (reference sequence). DNA for the CDR3: TGTGCCAGCAGTGTCCATCCCTCTTCCGGGACAGTGAACACTGAAGCTTCCTTT. Protein: CASSVHPSSGTVNTEASF.

This clonotype was detected only a few times. CDR3 coding DNA: TGCAGTGCTGGGGCGGGGACCTACGAGCAGTACTTC. This gives the protein CSAGAGTYEQYF. V and J are TRBV20-1 and TRBJ2-7; perhaps TRBD2 as D (6 bases). This CDR3 is 12 amino acids long. The germline V and J ends were trimmed by 5 bases and 2 bases, with 10 bases remaining between them. Looked up from germline, CDR1 is DFQATT and CDR2 is SNEGSKA (reference sequence).

This clonotype was detected only a few times. This chain links TRBV10-3 with TRBJ1-1, with D possibly being TRBD1 (5 bases). Trimming left V 0 bases short and J 2 bases short, with 13 bases between. The CDR3 has 16 amino acids. The V gene's germline CDR1 is ENHRY and CDR2 SYGVKD. The DNA for the CDR3 is TGTGCCATCAGTGAGTCCCCAACAGGAATAAACACTGAAGCTTTCTTT. Protein product: CAISESPTGINTEAFF.